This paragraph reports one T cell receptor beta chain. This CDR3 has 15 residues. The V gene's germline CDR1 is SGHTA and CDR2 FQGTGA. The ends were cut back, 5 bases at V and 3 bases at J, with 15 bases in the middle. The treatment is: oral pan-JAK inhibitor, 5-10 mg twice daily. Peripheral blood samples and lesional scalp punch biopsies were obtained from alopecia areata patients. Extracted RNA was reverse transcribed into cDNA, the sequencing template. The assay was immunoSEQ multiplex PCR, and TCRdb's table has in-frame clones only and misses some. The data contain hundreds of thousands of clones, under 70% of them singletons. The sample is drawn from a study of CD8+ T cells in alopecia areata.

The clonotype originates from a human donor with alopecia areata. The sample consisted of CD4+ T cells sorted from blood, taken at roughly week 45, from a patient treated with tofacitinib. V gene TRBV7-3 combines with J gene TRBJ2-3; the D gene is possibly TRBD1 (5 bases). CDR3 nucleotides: TGTGCCAGCAGCGCCAAAGGGCAGGGAACAGATACGCAGTATTTT. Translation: CASSAKGQGTDTQYF.